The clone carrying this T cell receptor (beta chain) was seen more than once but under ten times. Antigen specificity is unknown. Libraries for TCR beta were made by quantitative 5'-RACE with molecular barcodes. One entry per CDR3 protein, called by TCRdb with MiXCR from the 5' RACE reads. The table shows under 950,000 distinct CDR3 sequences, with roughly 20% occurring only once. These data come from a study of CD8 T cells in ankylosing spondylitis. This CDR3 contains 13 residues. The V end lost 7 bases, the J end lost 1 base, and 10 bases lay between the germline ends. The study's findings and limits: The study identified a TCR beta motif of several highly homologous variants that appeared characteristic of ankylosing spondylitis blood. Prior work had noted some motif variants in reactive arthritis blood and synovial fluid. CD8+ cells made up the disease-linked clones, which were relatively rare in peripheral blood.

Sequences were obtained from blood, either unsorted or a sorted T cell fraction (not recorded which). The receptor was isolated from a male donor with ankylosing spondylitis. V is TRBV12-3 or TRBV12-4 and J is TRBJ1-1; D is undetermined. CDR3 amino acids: CASTPAGNTEAFF. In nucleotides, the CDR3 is TGTGCCAGCACCCCCGCTGGGAACACTGAAGCTTTCTTT.